This TCR beta chain was recorded in a study of T cell responses to AZD1222 COVID-19 vaccine. Study in general: Pooled in the analysis were second doses at about 4 or about 12 weeks.

General study results and limits: Targeting of unmutated variant regions was reportedly seen in nearly half of spike-specific TCRs.

Per germline, CDR1 SGHRS and CDR2 YFSETQ. The CDR3 has 14 amino acids. Trimming removed 4 bases at V and 5 bases at J, with 15 bases between. Notes on this clone: Antigen specificity is unknown.

TCRdb's copy holds only in-frame clones and misses some; the assay was immunoSEQ multiplex PCR. The sample has around 80,000 clones, 90% seen once; the top ten hold around 5.3%. Sample: peripheral blood, taken on day 0 of AZD1222 vaccination. The TCR was taken from an adult in good health. The chain is built from TRBV5-1 and TRBJ1-1; D gene ambiguous. The CDR3 is CASSPTGGKTEAFF. DNA for the CDR3: TGCGCCAGCAGCCCGACCGGAGGGAAGACTGAAGCTTTCTTT.